Presented here are 9 T cell receptor beta chains from one specimen sequenced in a study of CD8 T cells in Susac syndrome. The authors reverse transcribed roughly 0.5 to 1 ug RNA with random hexamers. One entry per CDR3 protein results from TCRdb running MiXCR on the immunoSEQ multiplex PCR reads. The repertoire holds around 200,000 distinct CDR3 sequences, with about 95% as singletons. The sequenced sample consisted of CD4+ T cells from PBMCs. These receptors were collected from a human donor with multiple sclerosis.

CDR3 in DNA: TGTGCCAGCAGCCAAGAAGGGGCCCTGAAGATGACTTTCTTT. Its translation: CASSQEGALKMTFF. The rearrangement uses TRBV3-1 and TRBJ1-1; possibly TRBD1 for D (5 bases). The V end was cut by 0 bases, the J end by 12 bases, with 17 bases between. Germline lookup yields CDR1 LGHDT and CDR2 YNNKEL (reference sequence). The CDR3 consists of 14 residues. Using reference TRBV3-1 and TRBJ1-1 for the parts outside the CDR3, the full variable domain is DTAVSQTPKYLVTQMGNDKSIKCEQNLGHDTMYWYKQDSKKFLKIMFSYNNKELIINETVPNRFSPKSPDKAHLNLHINSLELGDSAVYFCASSQEGALKMTFFGQGTRLTVV.

This chain joins TRBV6-2 or TRBV6-3 and TRBJ2-3; D may be TRBD2 (5 bases). The V and J ends lost 3 bases and 6 bases respectively, with 10 bases between them. This CDR3 is built from 13 residues. Germline assignment: CDR1 MNHEY and CDR2 SVGEGT. CDR3 coding DNA: TGTGCCAGCAGTTATCTAGCCAGGGATACGCAGTATTTT. Translating it yields CASSYLARDTQYF.

This chain connects TRBV29-1 to TRBJ2-7, with D perhaps matching TRBD1 (6 bases). The germline V gene has CDR1 SQVTM and CDR2 ANQGSEA. The CDR3 consists of 11 residues. V lost 6 bases and J 3 bases, leaving 9 bases between the germline ends. CDR3 nucleotide sequence: TGCAGCGTCTCGGACAGCTACGAGCAGTACGTC. Protein sequence: CSVSDSYEQYV.

This chain joins TRBV12-3 or TRBV12-4 and TRBJ2-5, with D perhaps matching TRBD2 (6 bases). This CDR3 has 12 residues. V lost 6 bases and J lost 8, with 13 bases in between. As DNA, the CDR3 is TGTGCCAGCAGGGGGACTGCCACCACCCAGTACTTC. This sequence encodes CASRGTATTQYF.

The rearrangement joins TRBV29-1 to TRBJ1-1; tentatively, D is TRBD1 (5 bases). The CDR3 length is 13 residues. V shed 5 bases and J shed 8 bases, with 18 bases lying between them. Germline CDR1 reads SQVTM; CDR2 reads ANQGSEA. In DNA, the CDR3 is TGCAGCGTTCAAATCGGGGGAGGGGACGAAGCTTTCTTT. It translates to CSVQIGGGDEAFF.

A remark on this clonotype: One junction end does not reproduce the germline sequence, and a read error may be involved. V gene TRBV30 combines with J gene TRBJ2-2; D possibly corresponds to TRBD2 (6 bases). This CDR3 spans 13 amino acids. Per the germline V gene, CDR1 is GTSNPN and CDR2 is SVGIG (reference sequence). The CDR3 nucleotides are TGTGCCTGGAAAAGCGGGTCTACCGGGGAGCTGCTTTTT. Translation gives CAWKSGSTGELLF.

The chain combines TRBV5-1 with TRBJ2-7, with no clear D. Deletions cut 5 bases from V and 3 bases from J, with 21 bases between. The CDR3 length is 16 residues. Germline values: CDR1 SGHRS, CDR2 YFSETQ. The CDR3 loop is CASRPDSVGYGYEQYF. The CDR3, as DNA: TGCGCCAGCAGGCCTGACTCGGTGGGGTATGGCTACGAGCAGTACTTC. Together with reference TRBV5-1 and TRBJ2-7, the CDR3 gives the full variable domain: KAGVTQTPRYLIKTRGQQVTLSCSPISGHRSVSWYQQTPGQGLQFLFEYFSETQRNKGNFPGRFSGRQFSNSRSEMNVSTLELGDSALYLCASRPDSVGYGYEQYFGPGTRLTVT.

This rearrangement joins TRBV29-1 to TRBJ2-7; no clear D. Germline CDR1 reads SQVTM; CDR2 reads ANQGSEA. The CDR3 has 13 amino acids. Trimming left V 2 bases short and J 6 bases short, with 14 bases between. The CDR3 nucleotides are TGCAGCGTTGAAAAGGCTAGTTTCCCCGAGCAGTACGTC. Translation gives CSVEKASFPEQYV.

The chain joins TRBV20-1 to TRBJ2-1; D is undetermined. The CDR3 consists of 12 residues. The V gene's germline CDR1 is DFQATT and CDR2 SNEGSKA (reference sequence). V shed 6 bases and J shed 9 bases, with 15 bases lying between them. The CDR3 loop reads CSAPGQVGEQFF. DNA for the CDR3: TGCAGTGCCCCAGGCCAGGTCGGTGAGCAGTTCTTC.